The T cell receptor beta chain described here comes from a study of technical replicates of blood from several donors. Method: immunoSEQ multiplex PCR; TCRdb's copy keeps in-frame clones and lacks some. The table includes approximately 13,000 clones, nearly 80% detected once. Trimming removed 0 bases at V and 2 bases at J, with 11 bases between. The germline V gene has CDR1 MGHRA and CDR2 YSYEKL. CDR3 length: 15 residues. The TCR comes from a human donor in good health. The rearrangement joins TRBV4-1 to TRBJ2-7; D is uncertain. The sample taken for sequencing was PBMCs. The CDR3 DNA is TGCGCCAGCAGCCAAGATCCGGGTACTACCTACGAGCAGTACTTC. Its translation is CASSQDPGTTYEQYF.